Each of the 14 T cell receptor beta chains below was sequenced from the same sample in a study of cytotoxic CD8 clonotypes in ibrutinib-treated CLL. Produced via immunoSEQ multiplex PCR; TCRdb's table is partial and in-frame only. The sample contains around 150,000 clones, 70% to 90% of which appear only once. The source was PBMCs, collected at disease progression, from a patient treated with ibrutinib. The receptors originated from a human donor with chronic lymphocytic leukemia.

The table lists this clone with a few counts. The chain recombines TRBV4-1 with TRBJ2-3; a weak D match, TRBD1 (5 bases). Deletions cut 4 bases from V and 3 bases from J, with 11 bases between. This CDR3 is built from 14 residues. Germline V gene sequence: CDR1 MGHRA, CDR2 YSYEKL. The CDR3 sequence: CASSPRQLTDTQYF. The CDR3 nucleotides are TGCGCCAGCAGCCCACGACAGTTAACAGATACGCAGTATTTT.

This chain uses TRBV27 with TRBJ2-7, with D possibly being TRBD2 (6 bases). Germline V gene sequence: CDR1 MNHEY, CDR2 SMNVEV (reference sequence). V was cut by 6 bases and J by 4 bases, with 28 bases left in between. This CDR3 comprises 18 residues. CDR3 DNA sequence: TGTGCCAGCAGCCCATTGTTCGGAGGCGGAGGGGCCTTATACGAGCAGTACTTC. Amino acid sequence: CASSPLFGGGGALYEQYF.

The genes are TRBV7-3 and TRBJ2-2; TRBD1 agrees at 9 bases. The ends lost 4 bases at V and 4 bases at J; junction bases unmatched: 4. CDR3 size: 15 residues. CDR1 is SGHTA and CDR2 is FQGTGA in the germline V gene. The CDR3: CASSSQGAVTGELFF. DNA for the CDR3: TGTGCCAGCAGCTCACAGGGGGCCGTCACCGGGGAGCTGTTTTTT.

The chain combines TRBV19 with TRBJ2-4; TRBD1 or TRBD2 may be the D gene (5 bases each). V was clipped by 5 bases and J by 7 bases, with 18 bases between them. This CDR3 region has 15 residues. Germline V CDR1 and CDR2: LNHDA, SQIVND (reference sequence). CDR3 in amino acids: CASSFIGTTGNIQYF. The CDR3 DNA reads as TGTGCCAGTAGTTTCATCGGGACCACGGGTAACATTCAGTACTTC.

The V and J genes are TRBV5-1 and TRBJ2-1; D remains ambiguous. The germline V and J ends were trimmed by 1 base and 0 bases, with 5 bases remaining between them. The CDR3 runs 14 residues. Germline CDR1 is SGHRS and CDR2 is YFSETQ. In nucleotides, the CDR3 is TGCGCCAGCAGCTTGCCGAGCTCCTACAATGAGCAGTTCTTC. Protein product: CASSLPSSYNEQFF.

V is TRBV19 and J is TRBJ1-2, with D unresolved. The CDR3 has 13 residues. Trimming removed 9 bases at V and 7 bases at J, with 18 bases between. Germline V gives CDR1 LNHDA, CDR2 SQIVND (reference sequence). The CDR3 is CASSSSRRLGYTF. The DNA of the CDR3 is TGTGCCAGCTCGAGTAGTAGACGACTTGGCTACACCTTC.

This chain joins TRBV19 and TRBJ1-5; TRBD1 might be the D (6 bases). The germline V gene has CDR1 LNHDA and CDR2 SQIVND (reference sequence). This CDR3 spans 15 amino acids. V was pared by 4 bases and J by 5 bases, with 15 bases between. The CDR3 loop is CASSTGDKWDQPQHF. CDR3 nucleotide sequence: TGTGCCAGTAGTACCGGGGACAAATGGGATCAGCCCCAGCATTTT.

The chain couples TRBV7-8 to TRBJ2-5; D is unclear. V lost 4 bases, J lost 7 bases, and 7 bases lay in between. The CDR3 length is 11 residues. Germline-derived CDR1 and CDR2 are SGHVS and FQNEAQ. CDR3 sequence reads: CASSSPGTQYF. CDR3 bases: TGTGCCAGCAGCTCCCCGGGGACCCAGTACTTC. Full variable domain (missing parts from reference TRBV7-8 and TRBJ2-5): GAGVSQSPRYKVAKRGQDVALRCDPISGHVSLFWYQQALGQGPEFLTYFQNEAQLDKSGLPSDRFFAERPEGSVSTLKIQRTQQEDSAVYLCASSSPGTQYFGPGTRLLVL.

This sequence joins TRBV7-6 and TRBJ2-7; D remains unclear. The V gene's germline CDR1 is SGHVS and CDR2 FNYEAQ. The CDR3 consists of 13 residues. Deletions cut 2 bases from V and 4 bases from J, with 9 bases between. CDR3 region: CASSLSEWYEQYF. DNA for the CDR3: TGTGCCAGCAGCTTATCTGAGTGGTACGAGCAGTACTTC.

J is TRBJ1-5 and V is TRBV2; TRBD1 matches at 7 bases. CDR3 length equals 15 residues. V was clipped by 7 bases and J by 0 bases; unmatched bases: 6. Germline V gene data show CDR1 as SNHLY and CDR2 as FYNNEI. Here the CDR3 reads CASTQDRISNQPQHF. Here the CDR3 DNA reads TGTGCCAGCACCCAGGACAGGATTAGCAATCAGCCCCAGCATTTT.

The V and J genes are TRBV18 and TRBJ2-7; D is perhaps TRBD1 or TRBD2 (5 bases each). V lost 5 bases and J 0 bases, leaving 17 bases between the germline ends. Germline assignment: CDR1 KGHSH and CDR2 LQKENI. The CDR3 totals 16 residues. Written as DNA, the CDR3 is TGTGCCAGCTCAGCCTCCGCTGGGGGTAGCTCCTACGAGCAGTACTTC. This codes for CASSASAGGSSYEQYF.

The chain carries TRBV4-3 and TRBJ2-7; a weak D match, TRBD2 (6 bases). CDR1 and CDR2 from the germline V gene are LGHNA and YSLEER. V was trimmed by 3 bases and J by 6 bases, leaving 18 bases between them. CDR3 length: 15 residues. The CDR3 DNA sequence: TGCGCCAGCAGCCACCCGGGACGGGAGTTGGGCGAGCAGTACTTC. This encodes CASSHPGRELGEQYF.

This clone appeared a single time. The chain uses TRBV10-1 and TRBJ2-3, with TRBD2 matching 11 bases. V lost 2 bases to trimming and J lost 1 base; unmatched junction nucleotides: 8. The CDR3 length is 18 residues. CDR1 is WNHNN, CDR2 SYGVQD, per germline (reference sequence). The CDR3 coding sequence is TGCGCCAGCAGTGAGAAACTAGCGGGAGTACCTCGCACAGATACGCAGTATTTT. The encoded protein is CASSEKLAGVPRTDTQYF.

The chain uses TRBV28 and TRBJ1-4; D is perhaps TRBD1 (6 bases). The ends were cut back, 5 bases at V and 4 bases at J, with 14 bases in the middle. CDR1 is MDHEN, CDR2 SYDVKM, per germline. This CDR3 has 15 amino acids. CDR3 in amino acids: CASSHDRWGNEKLFF. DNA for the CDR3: TGTGCCAGCAGTCACGACAGGTGGGGTAATGAAAAACTGTTTTTT.